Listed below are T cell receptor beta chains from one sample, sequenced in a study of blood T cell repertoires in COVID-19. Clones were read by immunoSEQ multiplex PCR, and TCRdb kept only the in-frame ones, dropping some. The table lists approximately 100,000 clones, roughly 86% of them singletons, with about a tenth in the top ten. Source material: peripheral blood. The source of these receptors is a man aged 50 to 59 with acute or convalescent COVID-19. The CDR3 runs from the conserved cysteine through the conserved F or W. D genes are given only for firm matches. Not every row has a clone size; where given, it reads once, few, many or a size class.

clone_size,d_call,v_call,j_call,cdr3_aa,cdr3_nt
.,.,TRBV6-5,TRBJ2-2,CASSLERPNTGELFF,TGTGCCAGCAGTCTTGAGCGTCCGAACACCGGGGAGCTGTTTTTT
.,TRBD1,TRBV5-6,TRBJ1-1,CASSPAGQGADTEAFF,TGTGCCAGCAGCCCGGCGGGACAGGGGGCTGACACTGAAGCTTTCTTT
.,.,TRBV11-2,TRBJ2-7,CASSLAPLGLRYEQYF,TGTGCCAGCAGCTTAGCCCCCTTGGGACTGCGCTACGAGCAGTACTTC
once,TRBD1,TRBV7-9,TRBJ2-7,CASSLGTGEQGEQYF,TGTGCCAGCAGCCTCGGGACAGGGGAACAAGGGGAGCAGTACTTC
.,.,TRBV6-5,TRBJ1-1,CASSLQGGVTEAFF,TGTGCCAGCAGTCTCCAGGGTGGAGTCACTGAAGCTTTCTTT
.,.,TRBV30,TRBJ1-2,CAWDPSYRVGGYTF,TGTGCCTGGGACCCATCTTACAGGGTAGGAGGCTACACCTTC
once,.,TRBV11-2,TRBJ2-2,CASSLYGTGNTGELFF,TGTGCCAGCAGCCTATATGGAACAGGGAACACCGGGGAGCTGTTTTTT
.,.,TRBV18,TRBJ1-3,CASSPDNSGNTIYF,TGTGCCAGCTCCCCAGACAACTCTGGAAACACCATATATTTT
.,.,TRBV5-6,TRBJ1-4,CASSLSLAGKLFF,TGTGCCAGCAGCTTGTCCTTGGCCGGGAAACTGTTTTTT
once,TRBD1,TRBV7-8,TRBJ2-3,CASSMDRGGTDTQYF,TGTGCCAGCAGCATGGACAGGGGCGGAACAGATACGCAGTATTTT
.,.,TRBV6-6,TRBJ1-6,CASSSRGGSDNSPLHF,TGTGCCAGCAGTTCACGAGGGGGTAGTGATAATTCACCCCTCCACTTT
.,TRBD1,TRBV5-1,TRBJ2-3,CASSLYGQGVADTQYF,TGCGCCAGCAGCTTGTACGGACAGGGGGTAGCAGATACGCAGTATTTT
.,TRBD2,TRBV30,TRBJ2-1,CASKVAGGRNEQFF,TGTGCGTCGAAGGTAGCGGGAGGGAGGAATGAGCAGTTCTTC
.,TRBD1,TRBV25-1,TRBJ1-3,CASSEGQSSGNTIYF,TGTGCCAGCAGTGAGGGACAGTCCTCTGGAAACACCATATATTTT
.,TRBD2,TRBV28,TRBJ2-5,CASSLSQGGRETQYF,TGTGCCAGCAGTTTAAGTCAGGGAGGGCGGGAGACCCAGTACTTC
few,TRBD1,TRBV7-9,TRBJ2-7,CASSLHRDQGAREQYF,TGTGCCAGCAGCCTCCACCGGGACCAGGGGGCGCGAGAGCAGTACTTC
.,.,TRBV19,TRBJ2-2,CASSDLRTGRANTGELFF,TGTGCCAGTAGTGATTTAAGGACTGGGCGGGCGAACACCGGGGAGCTGTTTTTT
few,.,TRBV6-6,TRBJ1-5,CASSYSAQPQHF,TGTGCCAGCAGTTACTCGGCTCAGCCCCAGCATTTT
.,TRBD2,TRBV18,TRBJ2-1,CASSPPGLAGGSSYNEQFF,TGTGCCAGCTCACCACCGGGCCTAGCGGGAGGCAGCTCCTACAATGAGCAGTTCTTC
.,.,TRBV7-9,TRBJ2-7,CASSLVGQGSHEQYF,TGTGCCAGCAGCTTAGTAGGCCAGGGGTCCCACGAGCAGTACTTC
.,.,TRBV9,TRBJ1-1,CASSATGSTEAFF,TGTGCCAGCAGCGCCACAGGGAGCACTGAAGCTTTCTTT
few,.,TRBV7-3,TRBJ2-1,CASSVGTGNEQFF,TGTGCCAGCAGCGTCGGGACTGGGAATGAGCAGTTCTTC
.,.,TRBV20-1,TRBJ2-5,CSASTVETQYF,TGCAGTGCTAGTACTGTGGAGACCCAGTACTTC
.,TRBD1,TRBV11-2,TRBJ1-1,CASSSTGVTEAFF,TGTGCCAGCAGCTCGACAGGGGTCACTGAAGCTTTCTTT
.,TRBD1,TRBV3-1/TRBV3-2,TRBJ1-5,CASSKTGGDQPQHF,TGTGCCAGCAGCAAGACAGGGGGCGATCAGCCCCAGCATTTT
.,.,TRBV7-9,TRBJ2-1,CASNHLRSSYNEQFF,TGTGCCAGCAACCACTTACGGAGCTCCTACAATGAGCAGTTCTTC
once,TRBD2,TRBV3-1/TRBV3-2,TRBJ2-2,CASSPDLEGLASGELFF,TGTGCCAGCAGCCCGGATCTGGAGGGACTAGCCTCCGGGGAGCTGTTTTTT
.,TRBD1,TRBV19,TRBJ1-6,CASSRDRDGSPLHF,TGTGCCAGTAGCAGAGACAGGGACGGTTCACCCCTCCACTTT
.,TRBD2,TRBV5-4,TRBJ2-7,CASSWGLARSSYEQYF,TGTGCCAGCAGCTGGGGACTAGCGAGAAGCTCCTACGAGCAGTACTTC
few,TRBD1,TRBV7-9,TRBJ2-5,CASSHGTGIETQYF,TGTGCCAGCAGCCACGGGACAGGGATCGAGACCCAGTACTTC
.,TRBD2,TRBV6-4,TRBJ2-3,CASSETGGLATDTQYF,TGTGCCAGCAGTGAGACCGGAGGACTAGCAACAGATACGCAGTATTTT
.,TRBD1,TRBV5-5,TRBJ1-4,CASSRALTGGSTNEKLFF,TGTGCCAGCAGCCGGGCCTTGACAGGGGGATCAACTAATGAAAAACTGTTTTTT
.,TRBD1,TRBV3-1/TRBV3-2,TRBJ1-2,CASSRTGGGYTF,TGTGCCAGCAGTCGGACAGGGGGAGGCTACACCTTC
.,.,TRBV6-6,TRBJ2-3,CASRDGVGIGTDTQYF,TGTGCCAGCAGGGACGGGGTCGGAATCGGGACAGATACGCAGTATTTT
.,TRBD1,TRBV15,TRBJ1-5,CATSGGTGGQPQHF,TGTGCCACCAGCGGAGGGACAGGGGGTCAGCCCCAGCATTTT
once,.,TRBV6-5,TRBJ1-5,CASRIRGNQPQHF,TGTGCCAGCAGAATCAGGGGTAATCAGCCCCAGCATTTT
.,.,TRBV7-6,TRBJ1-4,CASSLEGGPTNEKLFF,TGTGCCAGCAGCCTCGAGGGGGGGCCGACTAATGAAAAACTGTTTTTT